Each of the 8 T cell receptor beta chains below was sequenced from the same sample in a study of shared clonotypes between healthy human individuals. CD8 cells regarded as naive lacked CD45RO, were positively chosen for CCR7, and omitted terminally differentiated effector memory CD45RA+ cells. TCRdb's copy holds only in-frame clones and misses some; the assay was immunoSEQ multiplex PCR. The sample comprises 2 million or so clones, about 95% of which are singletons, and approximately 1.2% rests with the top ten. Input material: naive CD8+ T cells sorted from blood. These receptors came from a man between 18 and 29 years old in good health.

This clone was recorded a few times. The CDR3 DNA is TGTGCCAGTAGGAACCTCGGGACGGGCACTGAAGCTTTCTTT. This translates into CASRNLGTGTEAFF. This chain links TRBV19 with TRBJ1-1; D is perhaps TRBD1 (5 bases). Germline V CDR1 and CDR2: LNHDA, SQIVND (reference sequence). The CDR3 contains 14 residues. The germline V and J ends were trimmed by 6 bases and 4 bases, with 15 bases remaining between them.

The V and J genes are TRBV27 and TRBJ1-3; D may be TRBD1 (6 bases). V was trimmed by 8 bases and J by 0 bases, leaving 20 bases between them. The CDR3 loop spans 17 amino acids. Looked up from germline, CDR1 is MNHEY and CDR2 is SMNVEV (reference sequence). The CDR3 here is CASPKTTQGSSGNTIYF. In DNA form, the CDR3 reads TGTGCCAGCCCTAAAACGACTCAGGGGAGCTCTGGAAACACCATATATTTT.

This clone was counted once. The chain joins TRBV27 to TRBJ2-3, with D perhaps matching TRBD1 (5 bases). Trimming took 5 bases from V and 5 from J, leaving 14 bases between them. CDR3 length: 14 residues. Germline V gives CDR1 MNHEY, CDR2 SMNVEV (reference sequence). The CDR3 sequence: CASSNQGAKDTQYF. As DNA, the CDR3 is TGTGCCAGCAGTAACCAGGGCGCAAAAGATACGCAGTATTTT.

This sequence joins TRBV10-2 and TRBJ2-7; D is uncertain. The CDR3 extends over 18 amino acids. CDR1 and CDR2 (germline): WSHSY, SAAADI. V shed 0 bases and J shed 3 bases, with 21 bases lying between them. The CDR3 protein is CASSESKVLGQAYYEQYF. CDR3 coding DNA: TGCGCCAGCAGTGAGTCTAAAGTTCTTGGGCAGGCCTACTACGAGCAGTACTTC.

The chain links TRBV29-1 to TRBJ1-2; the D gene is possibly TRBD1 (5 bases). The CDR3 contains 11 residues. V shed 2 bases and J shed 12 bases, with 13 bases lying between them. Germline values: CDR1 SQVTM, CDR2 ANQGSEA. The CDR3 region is CSVERGSYDTF. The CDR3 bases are TGCAGCGTTGAAAGGGGCAGTTACGACACCTTC. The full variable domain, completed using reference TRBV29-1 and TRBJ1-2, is SAVISQKPSRDICQRGTSLTIQCQVDSQVTMMFWYRQQPGQSLTLIATANQGSEATYESGFVIDKFPISRPNLTFSTLTVSNMSPEDSSIYLCSVERGSYDTFGSGTRLTVV.

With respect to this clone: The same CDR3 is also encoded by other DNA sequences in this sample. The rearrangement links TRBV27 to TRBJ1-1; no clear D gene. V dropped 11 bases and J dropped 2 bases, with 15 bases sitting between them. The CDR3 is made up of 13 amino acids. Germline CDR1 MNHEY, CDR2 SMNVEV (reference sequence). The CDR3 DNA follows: TGTGCCTCCCGGGGAGGTGCCAACACTGAAGCTTTCTTT. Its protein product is CASRGGANTEAFF.

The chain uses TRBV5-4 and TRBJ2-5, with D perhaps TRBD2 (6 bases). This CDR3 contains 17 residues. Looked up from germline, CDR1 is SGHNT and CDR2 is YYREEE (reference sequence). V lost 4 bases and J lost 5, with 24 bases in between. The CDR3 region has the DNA TGTGCCAGCAGCGACATCTCCCCCGGGAGTGAAGGGGAGACCCAGTACTTC. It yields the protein CASSDISPGSEGETQYF.

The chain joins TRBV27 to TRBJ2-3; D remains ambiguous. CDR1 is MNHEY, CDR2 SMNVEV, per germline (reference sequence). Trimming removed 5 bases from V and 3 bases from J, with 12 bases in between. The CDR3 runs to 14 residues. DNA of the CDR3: TGTGCCAGCAGTCCCCTTGACACAACAGATACGCAGTATTTT. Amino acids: CASSPLDTTDTQYF.